These T cell receptor beta chains were read from a single sample in a study of blood T cells in healthy people across ages. TCRdb re-derived calls from the 5' RACE reads in MiXCR, one entry per CDR3 protein. The sample records some 800,000 distinct CDR3 sequences, roughly 44% being singletons. The sample taken for sequencing was blood. The receptors shown here come from a man in his fifties or sixties in good health. CDR3s leave out the opening cysteine and the closing phenylalanine or tryptophan. The order of the fields is J gene, V gene, CDR3 protein.

>-|TRBV25-1
ASGSWTGHEQY
>TRBJ1-1|TRBV6-5
ASSWGLGTEAF
>TRBJ2-6|TRBV4-3
ASSQDWARAGANVLT
>TRBJ2-6|TRBV29-1
SVAPGSGANVLT
>TRBJ1-5|TRBV29-1
SVTTGVSNQPQH
>TRBJ2-1|TRBV5-1
ASSSGLAGGSVNEQF
>TRBJ1-2|TRBV5-6
ASSFQGANYGYT
>TRBJ2-7|TRBV29-1
SVRVGYEQY
>TRBJ2-7|TRBV20-1
SGALTYEQY
>TRBJ1-4|TRBV27
ASSSPTAGNEKLF
>TRBJ2-3|TRBV7-6
ASSLLGGITDTQY
>TRBJ2-3|TRBV10-3
AISGSGGTTSTDTQY
>-|TRBV9
ASSVDMGTETQY
>TRBJ2-1|TRBV5-5
ASSFLSGTAYNEQF
>TRBJ2-7|TRBV5-6
ASSKGGFYEQY
>-|TRBV11-2
ASSTRKGETQY
>TRBJ1-5|TRBV12-5
ASAPPGQPNQPQH
>TRBJ2-7|TRBV2
ASGGSPYEQY
>TRBJ2-7|TRBV25-1
ASRDRGSYEQY
>TRBJ2-7|TRBV30
AWNGVGGSYEQY
>TRBJ2-1|TRBV5-8
ASSLRGPQGAEQF
>TRBJ2-3|TRBV18
ASSPRLESTDTQY
>TRBJ1-2|TRBV7-2
ASSVDFNYGYT
>TRBJ1-1|TRBV18
ASSPLGLNTEAF
>TRBJ2-5|TRBV12-3/TRBV12-4
ASSDWQPRETQY
>TRBJ1-1|TRBV5-1
ASSVAQTNTEAF
>TRBJ2-7|TRBV10-3
AISGGETAFYEQY
>TRBJ2-1|TRBV5-1
ASSRPSRGGVNEQF
>TRBJ1-5|TRBV27
ASSLWGDVGQPQH
>TRBJ2-5|TRBV20-1
SVPPETQY
>TRBJ2-7|TRBV20-1
SARALGRGSYEQY
>TRBJ1-2|TRBV20-1
SASGTGVTDYT
>TRBJ1-2|TRBV6-2/TRBV6-3
ASSYSRDRGIVDGYT
>TRBJ2-4|TRBV11-2
ASSLNPMLGTSLTSAKNIQY
>TRBJ2-7|TRBV6-1
ASSETHSYEQY
>TRBJ1-5|TRBV6-6
ASSYQGGLQPQH
>TRBJ2-1|TRBV4-3
ASSQQAGWEQF